This paragraph reports one T cell receptor beta chain. What it binds is unknown. The CDR3 has 15 residues. Germline values: CDR1 SGHVS, CDR2 FQNEAQ. The method, 5' RACE with UMI labels, was used to prepare the TRB cDNA libraries. TCRdb re-analyzed the 5' RACE reads; it lists each CDR3 protein once, without DNA. The sample has some 54,000 distinct CDR3 sequences. The sample belongs to a study of CXCR3-negative and CXCR3-positive naive CD8 T cells. Study-wide results and caveats: CXCR3-positive naive cells carried more hydrophobic TRB CDR3s than CXCR3-negative naive cells did. Whereas both naive subsets had comparably high diversity, memory CD8+ cells had much lower diversity.

The V gene is TRBV7-8, the J gene TRBJ2-1; TCRdb's D call of TRBD1 is untestable without DNA. Sequenced: naive CXCR3+ CD8+ T cells from blood. Subset of the sample: CD45RO-CCR7+CD27+CD95- naive CD8+ T cells expressing CXCR3 (TNR3+). The receptor was isolated from a human donor in good health. Some clones in this sample may be carry-over from other donors' samples. The CDR3 reads CASSRDRGPTNEQFF.